Reported below is one TCR beta chain. The data derive from a study of cytomegalovirus exposure and HLA in healthy donors. The CDR3 has 15 residues. With 3 bases clipped from V and 0 bases from J, the junction kept 1 base outside the gene matches. Germline CDR1 KGHSH, CDR2 LQKENI. The method was immunoSEQ multiplex PCR; TCRdb's version includes in-frame clones alone and lacks a portion of them. The sample holds 65,000 to 100,000 clones, 93% seen once. The source material was PBMCs. The J gene is TRBJ2-2, the V gene TRBV18, with 7 bases aligning to TRBD1. The clonotype originates from a woman aged 25 to 45 in good health and CMV-seronegative. The CDR3 is CASSPGQTNTGELFF. The CDR3 coding sequence is TGTGCCAGCTCACCGGGACAGACGAACACCGGGGAGCTGTTTTTT.